The clone carrying this T cell receptor beta chain was picked up many times. Alpha- and beta-chain coverage of first-strand cDNA came from TRAV- and TRBV-specific primers. The PCR that amplified TCRs ran for approximately 18 cycles, relying on a constant-region primer and a V-primer adapter. TCRdb processed the reads anew with MiXCR; each CDR3 protein has one entry. The data contain under 90,000 distinct CDR3 sequences, roughly a sixth of them seen just once; the ten biggest clones take up 2.5% to 3%. This record comes from a study of low-dose radiotherapy and immunotherapy resistance in tumors. Study as a whole: Radiation delivery to Cohort 1 consisted of 0.5 Gy per fraction every 2 weeks, summing to 6.5 Gy. Individuals in Cohort 2 had 1 Gy per fraction every two weeks, adding up to 13 Gy over 26 weeks. Every six weeks patients received intravenous ipilimumab 1 mg/kg, and every two weeks they received intravenous nivolumab 240 mg.

Time point here: before trial treatment. Those eligible were patients bearing advanced solid tumors lacking tumor-infiltrating lymphocytes. V lost 1 base, J lost 3 bases, and 4 bases stayed unmatched. From germline, CDR1 is SGHDN and CDR2 FVKESK. This CDR3 has 15 amino acids. The sample here was PBMCs, taken before treatment. J is TRBJ2-7 and V is TRBV14, with 9 positions matching TRBD1. The receptor's source is a male donor with prostate cancer. The CDR3 sequence: CASSQVDRGVYEQYF. The CDR3 nucleotides read TGTGCCAGCAGCCAAGTTGACAGGGGGGTCTACGAGCAGTACTTC.